This entry is about one T cell receptor (beta chain). This receptor's antigen is unknown. Base qualities are not at hand, and no much larger clone is one base apart. The data derive from a study of cytomegalovirus exposure and HLA in healthy donors (dated by TCRdb to about 2017). General notes on the study: An earlier analysis of several hundred of the donors reported over 250 Gb of sequence data and 117 million unique TCR beta sequences obtained from approximately 180 million T cells. An early release covering just under 650 HLA-typed donors comprised 300 to 350 gigabases of sequencing data and around 80 million unique TCR sequences. Among the roughly 400 genotyped donors, roughly 80% belonged to the genetic ancestry cluster associated with self-reported Caucasian donors. The study was designed to test whether signatures of past pathogen exposure could be identified by cataloging public T cell receptors. The study used immunosequencing to profile the T cell repertoires of approximately 640 subjects and linked those repertoires to cytomegalovirus serostatus. Besides the first cohort of approximately 670 subjects, a separate validation cohort made up of roughly 120 different subjects was used. To predict cytomegalovirus infection status, the study combined high-throughput TCR immunosequencing, statistical association of individual TCRs with disease status, and machine learning. In a later analysis, previously published TCR beta repertoires from roughly 710 donors were re-analyzed and high-resolution HLA genotyping was added so that TCR occurrence patterns could be studied. Rather than drawing on any new phenotypic data, the later analysis identified candidate immune exposures from TCR beta sequences and the way those sequences occurred across donors. An earlier analysis of more than 450 of the donors used high-throughput TCR beta sequencing to judge whether each TCR beta V gene segment behaved as functional or pseudogenic. Donor age, sex, ethnicity and CMV serostatus were compiled together with the repertoire data. Genome-wide SNP genotypes for about 65% of the 666 donors were used in a later genetic analysis, which treated that subset as a discovery cohort. All discovery cohort repertoires had been generated on a single sequencing platform. Both class I and class II loci were covered by HLA typing, at four-digit resolution. The number of donors typed differed by locus, with about 629-630 for A, B, C, DRB1 and DQB1, 522 for DQA1, under 610 for DPA1, and around 460 for DPB1. A handful of DR-DQ haplotypes were treated as single units for association and clustering because of strong linkage in the cohort. Among 350 to 400 genotyped donors of the cohort, an average of 235,054 unique TCR beta nucleotide sequences were sequenced per donor, roughly 20% of them non-productive. Findings and caveats that apply to the study as a whole: A later analysis found that most CMV-associated TCR beta chains appeared HLA-restricted, with HLA associations seemingly driven largely by CMV exposure. Most TCR sequences were observed very rarely across donors, whereas some public TCRs were present in many individuals. A few of the identified cytomegalovirus-associated TCR beta chains were confirmed in vitro to be specific for cytomegalovirus antigens. When HLA alleles, especially DR and DQ, strongly co-occurred, TCR associations were difficult to assign to individual alleles. The study listed 150 to 200 TCR beta chains as associated with cytomegalovirus. A cluster of highly shared sequence variants was judged likely to represent a technical artifact of the sequencing pipeline. For the cohort, immune exposure information was limited to CMV serostatus. Because some donors lacked HLA typing at each locus, the association tests relied only on the typed subset. A later genetic analysis associated a missense DCLRE1C variant with V-gene and J-gene trimming of TCR beta chains, and an independent cohort replicated the association. A further reported finding was that TCR beta sequences accurately predicted the HLA-A and HLA-B alleles for most subjects in the first cohort. In this cohort, only TCR beta chains were sequenced, and detectable features were limited by the absence of alpha or paired-chain data. Linkage disequilibrium might explain the correlated functional status among segregating V segments, but an unknown experimental factor could not be excluded. A later genetic analysis reported fewer N-insertions in productive TCRs among donors in an Asian-associated ancestry cluster than the roughly 620-donor mean. The 87-base-pair reads could not distinguish some IMGT-functional V segments, including TRBV6-2 and TRBV6-3, so those segments were excluded. Seventeen rarely observed V segments, including chromosome 9 orphons, were excluded from the earlier analysis of some 590 of the donors because counts were too low. Sequencing depth was assumed to be roughly uniform across donors in the presence/absence analyses, though that assumption may not hold. A later analysis found that TCR association rates varied across HLA loci, with DRB1 alleles showing the most associated TCRs and HLA-C alleles the fewest. An earlier analysis of approximately 600 of the donors showed that most TCR beta V segments appeared in productive rearrangements either about 87% or about 30% of the time, which broadly matched IMGT annotations. The authors suggested that the approach could potentially be extended to other disease states and immunological phenotypes. Compared with equally common non-associated chains, HLA-associated TCR beta chains in a later analysis were more clonally expanded and had lower generation probabilities. Specific HLA alleles were associated with 16,951 TCR beta sequences at a false discovery rate of 0.05 in a later analysis. A later analysis reported that several top co-occurrence clusters appeared linked to parvovirus B19, influenza, CMV and Epstein-Barr virus. The classifier was reported to diagnose cytomegalovirus status with high specificity and sensitivity in both the original cohort and the validation cohort.

Libraries were constructed by the immunoSEQ multiplex PCR assay. A mixture of 60 forward primers for TCR Vbeta segments and 13 reverse primers for TCR Jbeta segments was used in the multiplex PCR. The CDR3 region of rearranged TCR beta genes was amplified from genomic DNA by a multiplex PCR assay. The amplified TCR beta libraries were sequenced on the Illumina HiSeq System as 87-base-pair reads. Under the source paper's analysis protocol: In a later analysis, some 80 million unique TCR beta chains were counted across the roughly 670 repertoires, and approximately 9.9 million of these chains were shared by at least two donors. Raw reads were error-corrected and collapsed into unique sequences with a nearest-neighbor algorithm that merged closely related sequences to remove PCR and sequencing errors. To assign V, D and J gene segments, CDR3 sequences were aligned to IMGT reference sequences. For a sequence to be retained, a match of at least six nucleotides was required to both a V gene segment and a J gene segment. A rearrangement counted as productive if the CDR3 had no stop codons and remained in frame with V and J, and every other rearrangement counted as non-productive. CDR3 was defined according to IMGT convention as the region running from the second conserved V-encoded cysteine to the conserved J-encoded phenylalanine. In an earlier analysis of roughly 610 of the donors, sequences lacking an unambiguous match to a single V gene segment were excluded. In an earlier analysis of some 590 of the donors, V segments were called functional above 56.7% productive rearrangements and were called segregating when the between-donor standard deviation exceeded 5%. To diagnose cytomegalovirus status from the catalog of TCR beta chain sequences, a statistical classification framework was built. In a later analysis, V and J genes were assigned by comparing TCR nucleotide sequences against IMGT/GENE-DB human TR gene sequences. Using the TCRdist pipeline, a later analysis assigned CDR3 sequences along with most-parsimonious VDJ recombination scenarios. A later analysis defined each TCR beta chain by its CDR3 amino acid sequence plus V-gene family, and excluded reads lacking a unique V-gene family. As a way to deal with suspected cross-contamination and a sequencing artifact, a later analysis dropped nearly 600 nucleotide sequences that were highly shared and had low generation probability. In a later analysis, a clonal expansion index was calculated for each public chain from normalized within-repertoire ranks of inferred template counts. In a later analysis, generation probabilities were computed with a VDJ recombination model fitted to out-of-frame rearrangements, and the resulting probabilities were checked against IGoR. In a later analysis, hypergeometric tests were used to score TCR-TCR, TCR-HLA and TCR-CMV co-occurrence, with a repertoire-size bias correction applied to TCR pairs. In a later analysis, false discovery rates were estimated by permuting HLA or CMV assignments 20 times. In a later analysis, co-occurring TCRs were grouped using DBSCAN, with TCRdist sequence similarity added in when clustering inside HLA-allele-positive subsets. For co-occurrence clustering, repertoires with fewer than 30,000 or more than 120,000 public chains were excluded, along with five or six repertoires with anomalous nucleotide sharing. TCRdb holds this immuneACCESS table with in-frame rearrangements only. Some clones are missing; in checked studies, unresolved V genes explain under half, and the rest has no known cause. V and J calls and clone size come straight from that table; D and trimming were deduced from the DNA. The sample records 130,000 or so clones, 65% to 80% of which are singletons. The top ten hold around 5.8% of the sample.

Inclusive of the bounding cysteine and phenylalanine, the CDR3 is 14 residues long. CDR3 DNA only is kept here, 42 bases in frame from base 1. CDR1 and CDR2, per the germline V gene, are SGHRS and YFSETQ. The junction carries 10 bases between V and J, which are trimmed by 1 base and 3 bases respectively. The cohort was made up of roughly 670 healthy bone marrow donors. Cohort members were all nominally healthy when sampled, although unrecorded immune exposures were likely present. The donor tested CMV seropositive and was one of the 289 seropositive cohort members. A peripheral blood sample was collected from each donor, and TCR beta sequencing was performed on peripheral blood mononuclear cells. Genomic DNA extraction from the blood cell samples was performed with the Qiagen DNeasy Blood Extraction Kit.

The chain links TRBV5-1 with TRBJ1-1, with a weak D call of TRBD1 (5 bases match). The sequence derives from a man between 18 and 35 years old in good health and CMV-seropositive. Sample: PBMCs. The nucleotide sequence is given as TGCGCCAGCAGCTTGAACCAGGGTTACACTGAAGCTTTCTTT. This is translated as CASSLNQGYTEAFF.